Detailed here is one TCR beta chain. Antigen specificity is unknown. Germline loops: CDR1 MGHRA, CDR2 YSYEKL. The CDR3 has 15 residues. Deletions cut 2 bases from V and 0 bases from J, with 7 bases between. The sample belongs to a study of cytomegalovirus exposure and HLA in healthy donors. The PCR was carried out with 60 Vbeta primers and 13 Jbeta primers. TCRdb's table, derived via immunoSEQ multiplex PCR, lists solely in-frame clones and lacks some. This sample's table reports around 200,000 clones. Findings and caveats of the study: Within a later analysis, the majority of CMV-associated TCR beta chains appeared HLA-restricted. Using a false discovery rate of 0.05, a later analysis showed that 15,000 to 20,000 TCR beta sequences were associated with HLA alleles.

This TCR was sampled from a woman under 40 in good health and CMV-seropositive. The gene calls are TRBV4-1 and TRBJ1-4; D gene ambiguous. The sequencing input was PBMCs. The CDR3 reads CASSQPLATNEKLFF. In DNA, the CDR3 is TGCGCCAGCAGCCAACCCCTTGCAACTAATGAAAAACTGTTTTTT.